The next 27 T cell receptor beta chains were all read from a single sample in a study of T cells expressing NK-cell markers. TCRdb re-analyzed the 5' RACE reads; it lists each CDR3 protein once, without DNA. The sample has around 470,000 distinct CDR3 sequences; the top ten hold 1.4%. The sequencing input was blood T cells: a sorted CD56 or NKG2C T cell subset, CD4+ or CD8+ T cells, or bulk PBMC T cells (not recorded which). These receptors originate from a woman aged 45 to 65 in good health.

The chain employs TRBV6-2 or TRBV6-3 and TRBJ2-1; there is no DNA to check the TCRdb D call of TRBD2. The germline V gene encodes CDR1 MNHEY and CDR2 SVGEGT. The CDR3 spans 15 residues. CDR3 sequence: CASGLAGIGYNEQFF.

J is TRBJ2-5 and V is TRBV11-2; the TCRdb D gene call, TRBD2, has no DNA to confirm it. CDR1 is SGHAT and CDR2 is FQNNGV in the germline V gene. This CDR3 region has 15 residues. The CDR3 spells CASSLGTRSGETQYF.

This chain connects TRBV4-2 to TRBJ2-2. The CDR3 consists of 16 residues. Germline values: CDR1 LGHNA, CDR2 YNFKEQ. The CDR3 reads CASSQDLPTNTGELFF.

The gene calls are TRBV7-8 and TRBJ2-7; checking the TCRdb D call of TRBD2 is not possible without DNA. The length of the CDR3 is 16 residues. CDR1 is SGHVS and CDR2 is FQNEAQ in the germline V gene. CDR3 protein: CASSQGLAGVSYEQYF. Full variable domain (missing parts from reference TRBV7-8 and TRBJ2-7): GAGVSQSPRYKVAKRGQDVALRCDPISGHVSLFWYQQALGQGPEFLTYFQNEAQLDKSGLPSDRFFAERPEGSVSTLKIQRTQQEDSAVYLCASSQGLAGVSYEQYFGPGTRLTVT.

This chain connects TRBV20-1 to TRBJ2-3; TCRdb proposes TRBD1, but this gene call is untestable without DNA. The CDR3 is 12 residues long. From germline, CDR1 is DFQATT and CDR2 SNEGSKA (reference sequence). The CDR3 region is CSAGGFTDTQYF.

V is TRBV7-9 and J is TRBJ2-7; the D gene TCRdb calls, TRBD2, cannot be checked with no DNA. The germline CDR1 and CDR2 sequences are SEHNR and FQNEAQ (reference sequence). This CDR3 has 13 amino acids. CDR3 protein: CASSSGTYYEQYF. The full variable domain, in which reference TRBV7-9 and TRBJ2-7 provide the parts outside the CDR3, is DTGVSQNPRHKITKRGQNVTFRCDPISEHNRLYWYRQTLGQGPEFLTYFQNEAQLEKSRLLSDRFSAERPKGSFSTLEIQRTEQGDSAMYLCASSSGTYYEQYFGPGTRLTVT.

The V gene is TRBV30, the J gene TRBJ2-1. This CDR3 has 11 amino acids. The germline V gene has CDR1 GTSNPN and CDR2 SVGIG (reference sequence). The chain's CDR3 is CAWRIIDEQFF.

The chain joins TRBV6-5 to TRBJ2-5; TCRdb lists TRBD2, though no DNA is available to test this call. There are 14 residues in the CDR3. Looked up from germline, CDR1 is MNHEY and CDR2 is SVGAGI. CDR3 loop: CASTAGLAGGTQYF.

The V gene is TRBV11-3, the J gene TRBJ2-5; the D call from TCRdb, TRBD2, cannot be confirmed without DNA. There are 15 residues in the CDR3. CDR1 SGHNT and CDR2 YENEEA come from the germline V gene. The CDR3 loop reads CASSVWTSAQETQYF.

J is TRBJ2-2 and V is TRBV9; TCRdb reports TRBD1, a call that lacks DNA to check it against. CDR3 length: 16 amino acids. The germline V gene encodes CDR1 SGDLS and CDR2 YYNGEE. The CDR3 protein is CASSPFRDENTGELFF.

The J gene is TRBJ2-2, the V gene TRBV12-5; TCRdb selects TRBD2, and the lack of DNA leaves this call unchecked. From germline, CDR1 is LGHNT and CDR2 FRNRAP. The CDR3 is made up of 15 amino acids. The CDR3 reads CASGSSGGRPGELFF.

This chain uses TRBV28 with TRBJ2-7; TCRdb lists TRBD1, though no DNA is available to test this call. The CDR3 is 14 residues long. CDR1 is MDHEN, CDR2 SYDVKM, per germline. The chain's CDR3 is CASSKQGVTYEQYF.

This sequence joins TRBV7-8 and TRBJ2-2; TCRdb's D call, TRBD2, is unchecked because there is no DNA. This CDR3 is built from 18 residues. Germline assignment: CDR1 SGHVS and CDR2 FQNEAQ. The CDR3 loop is CASSHPAGGPTNTGELFF.

CDR3: CSARVIASSQFF. V usage is TRBV20-1 and J usage is TRBJ2-1; TCRdb's D call of TRBD2 is untestable without DNA. CDR1 is DFQATT and CDR2 is SNEGSKA in the germline V gene (reference sequence). The CDR3 consists of 12 residues.

V gene TRBV5-1 combines with J gene TRBJ2-1; TCRdb selects TRBD2, and the lack of DNA leaves this call unchecked. The CDR3 loop spans 18 amino acids. Per the germline V gene, CDR1 is SGHRS and CDR2 is YFSETQ. The CDR3 reads CASSLVAGGPGTYNEQFF.

The gene calls are TRBV28 and TRBJ2-7; the TCRdb call, TRBD2, lacks DNA for checking. Germline CDR1 reads MDHEN; CDR2 reads SYDVKM. The CDR3 is 15 amino acids. This chain's CDR3 is CASSTPRTVPYEQYF.

The rearrangement uses TRBV11-1 and TRBJ2-1; with no DNA, the TCRdb D assignment of TRBD2 cannot be verified. CDR3 length: 15 amino acids. In germline, CDR1 is SGHAT, CDR2 FQDESV (reference sequence). The CDR3 protein is CASSSLRGLVNEQFF.

This rearrangement joins TRBV25-1 to TRBJ2-1; the D gene TCRdb calls, TRBD1, cannot be checked with no DNA. The CDR3 extends over 14 amino acids. The germline V gene has CDR1 MGHDK and CDR2 SYGVNS. CDR3 region: CASRGPGQTNEQFF.

The chain has TRBV5-6 and TRBJ1-2; TCRdb calls TRBD1, which cannot be checked without DNA. This CDR3 comprises 14 residues. CDR1 and CDR2 (germline): SGHDT, YYEEEE. CDR3 region: CASRRDRLNYGYTF.

The genes are TRBV2 and TRBJ1-1; TCRdb calls TRBD1, which cannot be checked without DNA. The CDR3 consists of 15 residues. Germline V gives CDR1 SNHLY, CDR2 FYNNEI. This CDR3 reads CASIIQGAPNTEAFF.

J is TRBJ2-5 and V is TRBV5-1; TCRdb proposes TRBD2, but this gene call is untestable without DNA. CDR1 is SGHRS and CDR2 is YFSETQ in the germline V gene. The CDR3 has 13 residues. CDR3 residues: CASSSTSVETQYF.

The rearrangement links TRBV29-1 to TRBJ2-5; absent DNA, TCRdb's TRBD2 call cannot be checked. The CDR3 is 12 amino acids. Germline CDR1 SQVTM, CDR2 ANQGSEA. CDR3 in amino acids: CSVSGSGETQYF.

The rearrangement uses TRBV20-1 and TRBJ2-2; the D call of TRBD2 rests on TCRdb alone, since no DNA is present to check it. The CDR3 is made up of 17 amino acids. Germline CDR1 is DFQATT and CDR2 is SNEGSKA (reference sequence). The CDR3 reads CSAKGGASGTNTGELFF.

This chain connects TRBV20-1 to TRBJ2-1; TCRdb reports TRBD2, a call that lacks DNA to check it against. The CDR3 covers 16 residues. CDR1 and CDR2 (germline): DFQATT, SNEGSKA (reference sequence). CDR3 loop: CSAIGLAGSSHNEQFF.

The chain employs TRBV24-1 and TRBJ2-7; checking the TCRdb D call of TRBD2 is not possible without DNA. The CDR3 has 13 residues. In germline, CDR1 is KGHDR, CDR2 SFDVKD. The CDR3 spells CATARLAGGEQYF.

This chain uses TRBV6-5 with TRBJ2-1; TCRdb returns TRBD2, unconfirmable since there is no DNA. Looked up from germline, CDR1 is MNHEY and CDR2 is SVGAGI. The CDR3 runs to 15 residues. CDR3 loop: CATGRTSGLYNEQFF.

V gene TRBV5-1 combines with J gene TRBJ2-2; TCRdb calls TRBD1, which cannot be checked without DNA. This CDR3 spans 14 amino acids. Germline V lookup: CDR1 SGHRS, CDR2 YFSETQ. The CDR3 spells CASNPRGSTGELFF.